The sample holds a few counts of the clone carrying this T cell receptor beta chain. Its matching antigen is unknown. Constant-segment primers and 5'RACE yielded cDNA libraries for TCR alpha and TCR beta, each carrying sample barcodes and UMIs. Each CDR3 protein gets one entry after TCRdb re-called the 5' RACE reads with MiXCR. The table lists 550,000 to 650,000 distinct CDR3 sequences, around 16% of them singletons. The sample is drawn from a study of T-cell memory formation after mild COVID-19. Study results and limitations: SARS-CoV-2 specificity of second-wave clones peaking day 37 was unconfirmed. CM and EM subsets held most contracting CD4+ clones; EMRA held CD8+ ones. In pre-infection memory, a portion of responding clones appeared, which suggested that cross-reactive memory joined.

Germline assignment: CDR1 KGHDR and CDR2 SFDVKD. The length of the CDR3 is 16 residues. V lost 2 bases to trimming and J lost 5 bases, with 15 bases between them. The origin of this receptor is an adult woman who had mild COVID-19 (a few samples of this study predate the infection). Cell type and time point are not known. The chain has TRBV24-1 and TRBJ2-1; tentatively, D is TRBD2 (6 bases). The source material was PBMCs or a T cell subset sorted from them (not recorded which). The CDR3 nucleotides read TGTGCCACCAGTGATTCCCTAGGGACTGTTGACAATGAGCAGTTCTTC. It codes for CATSDSLGTVDNEQFF.